This entry concerns a single TCR beta chain. Sequencing used immunoSEQ multiplex PCR; TCRdb keeps in-frame clones, though not all of them. Found here are hundreds of thousands of clones, roughly 89% of them singletons; the top ten hold more than 8.5%. This entry is derived from a study of blood T cell repertoires in COVID-19. Across the whole study: The analysed material was cDNA or gDNA that came from T cells, B-cell-depleted T cells, or PBMCs.

The sample consisted of PBMCs or T cells enriched from blood (not recorded which). The clonotype originates from a young woman who had recovered from COVID-19.

CDR3 sequence reads: CSVLGGDILNTEAFF. The CDR3 DNA reads TGCAGCGTCCTTGGGGGGGATATCTTGAACACTGAAGCTTTCTTT. This chain uses TRBV29-1 with TRBJ1-1; weak D call: TRBD1 (5 bases). Germline CDR1 and CDR2: SQVTM and ANQGSEA. The CDR3 totals 15 residues. V lost 6 bases, J lost 0 bases, and 17 bases lay in between.